This TCR beta chain emerged from a study of shared clonotypes between healthy human individuals (TCRdb year 2020). Notes on the research overall: The cohort included three men and a couple of women between 18 and 49 years of age. Between about 0.9 and 10 billion PBMCs per donor were obtained by leukapheresis. For each donor, CD4 naive and CD4 memory were each given three plates, CD8 naive was given two plates, and CD8 memory was given one plate. Libraries were prepared and TCR repertoires were sequenced by different laboratories using diverse techniques, in order to increase sequencing depth and limit assay-specific biases. To estimate repertoire size and how much clonotypes are shared between individuals, the study performed deep sequencing of blood TCR repertoires from a few healthy adults.

Results the study describes overall, beyond this receptor: Estimated clonotype richness was generally larger for naive than for memory subsets. Sampling was limited to blood, and TCR repertoires in tissue likely differ from TCR repertoires in blood. Based on pairwise subsampling, the degree of clonotype sharing among donors was expected to be affected by sequencing depth. Clonotypes shared by all four sorted-subset donors showed higher generation probabilities than non-shared clonotypes. Because the study included only a small number of donors, the genetic and exposure-history diversity represented was limited. Across a handful of donors, about 4.5% of naive CD4, 3% to 4% of naive CD8, under 2.5% of memory CD4, and over 0.35% of memory CD8 clonotypes were shared. Incomplete sequencing was indicated by rarefaction of sorted-subset datasets, despite the large sequencing depth.

Notes on this clone: No cognate antigen has been identified for it. Nothing much larger sits one base from this clone, and base qualities are not available.

Using the deep immunoSEQ assay, multiplex PCR amplified TCR CDR3 regions from genomic DNA. Genomic DNA extracted from each cell subset was distributed evenly over all wells of several immunoSEQ 96-well plates, and each plate served as one replicate. Each replicate PCR for sorted subsets received approximately 220 ng genomic DNA, equal to around 32,000 T cell genomes. Purified libraries were measured with a Qubit 3.0 fluorometer, size-checked on a Bioanalyzer 2100, and measured again with the KAPA Library Quantification kit. A separate single-read 150-cycle Illumina NextSeq 550 flow cell was used to sequence each immunoSEQ 96-well plate. The original methods were these. The immunoSEQ output contained only junctional sequences without quality scores, so filtering could not match that applied to full-length reads. Sequences were annotated with PyIR, a Python wrapper for IgBLAST v1.9, and V/J genes and CDR3 were assigned using IMGT germline references. Reads were removed for weak V/J assignments (E-value above 1e-6), missing CDR3, stop codons, out-of-frame junctions, or ambiguous translated residues. A V3J clonotype was defined by an identical inferred V gene, J gene, and CDR3 amino acid sequence. Percentage overlap between repertoires was computed as shared unique clonotypes divided by the size of the smaller repertoire. Repertoire richness was assessed with RTK rarefaction, the Chao1 estimator, and Recon v2.1 estimates of unobserved clonotypes. OLGA was used to compute generation probabilities for all TCRbeta clonotypes that the gDNA method yielded from several donors. TCRdb obtained this table from immuneACCESS and retained in-frame rearrangements with V and J assigned. These tables miss some clones; where compared with another copy, unresolved V genes account for less than half of the shortfall, and the remainder is unexplained. V, J and clone size reflect that table, while D and trimming were determined from the DNA. The sample table contains millions of clones; only one count was recorded for more than 85% of them. The ten largest make up 0.35% to 0.5% of the sample.

Donors were healthy HIV-negative adults with no recently reported acute infections or vaccinations. Only Caucasian adults living in Nashville, Tennessee, USA were represented among the donors. Magnetic negative selection was used to enrich CD4+ T cells, after which naive cells were positively selected on CD45RA and the negative fraction became the memory subset. Blood was collected by leukapheresis, and PBMCs were isolated by Ficoll-Histopaque density gradient centrifugation and then cryopreserved in liquid nitrogen vapor phase. Purity and quantity of every magnetically sorted T cell population were checked by analytical flow cytometry. Genomic DNA was isolated from each sorted fraction and quantified by UV absorbance on a Nanodrop 2000c. From cysteine to phenylalanine, the CDR3 is 13 amino acids long. Kept here is only the CDR3 DNA, which spans 39 bases and is read in frame from base 1. V loses 8 bases, J loses 5 bases, and the germline ends lie 15 bases apart. From a lookup of the germline V gene, CDR1 and CDR2 are MDHEN and SYDVKM.

The material sequenced was naive CD4+ T cells from PBMCs. The cell subset or site tag for this specimen amounts to: CD45RA+ positively selected. The chain employs TRBV28 and TRBJ2-5; the D gene is possibly TRBD1 or TRBD2, each agreeing over 5 bases. The sequence was obtained from a man aged 18 to 29 in good health. Some clones in this sample may be carry-over from other donors' samples. The nucleotides are TGTGCCAGCCACGTAAGGTGGGGGGAGACCCAGTACTTC. This yields the protein CASHVRWGETQYF.